The 7 T cell receptor beta chains below come from one sample, sequenced in a study of breast tumors, draining lymph nodes, adjacent tissues listed by TCRdb under 2016. Library generation was performed with multiplex PCR. Instrument on record: Illumina HiSeq 2000. Starting from the raw public reads, TCRdb applied fastp trimming at Q25, assembled clones with MiXCR and retained in-frame beta chains. Merged by CDR3 protein, the rows form single entries marked with the most common genes and DNA. In this sample the table shows 200,000 or so distinct CDR3 sequences, approximately 33% of which occur a single time. The ten largest make up approximately 4.5% of the sample. The lymph node samples were taken from the axillary draining lymph nodes of breast cancer patients. Input material: axillary lymph node tissue. Source of these receptors: a female donor with breast cancer. Some clones in this sample may be carry-over from other donors' samples.

This clonotype has ten or more counts. This chain joins TRBV12-3 or TRBV12-4 and TRBJ2-7, with D perhaps being TRBD1 or TRBD2 (5 bases each). This CDR3 is built from 15 residues. V dropped 3 bases and J dropped 0 bases, with 12 bases sitting between them. The CDR3 loop is CASSFRQTNSYEQYF. The CDR3 DNA sequence: TGTGCCAGCAGTTTTCGACAGACTAACTCCTACGAGCAGTACTTC.

V usage is TRBV20-1 and J usage is TRBJ2-1; 9 bases fit TRBD1. In germline, CDR1 is DFQATT, CDR2 SNEGSKA (reference sequence). The CDR3 has 15 amino acids. The trim removed 3 bases at V and 6 bases at J, leaving 9 bases unmatched. CDR3 loop: CSASRTGEGSNEQFF. As DNA, the CDR3 is TGCAGTGCTAGTCGGACAGGGGAGGGTTCCAATGAGCAGTTCTTC.

This clonotype was picked up many times. The gene calls are TRBV3-1 and TRBJ2-7; 12 bases are a match to TRBD2. Germline V gene sequence: CDR1 LGHDT, CDR2 YNNKEL (reference sequence). J lost 5 bases, V lost 0 bases, and 2 bases had no gene match. This CDR3 comprises 15 residues. DNA of the CDR3: TGTGCCAGCAGCCAAGAGTGGACTAGCGGGGACGAGCAGTACTTC. Protein product: CASSQEWTSGDEQYF.

This clonotype was detected ten times or more. The chain employs TRBV12-3 or TRBV12-4 and TRBJ2-3; maybe TRBD1 (5 bases). The length of the CDR3 is 13 residues. V gave up 1 base and J gave up 8 bases, with 10 bases separating them. As DNA, the CDR3 is TGTGCCAGCAGTTTAGGACAGAAAAGTACGCAGTATTTT. Its translation is CASSLGQKSTQYF.

With regard to this clonotype: A read error is possible here, since a much larger clone lies one base away. This chain links TRBV30 with TRBJ1-4; D not certain. Germline loops: CDR1 GTSNPN, CDR2 SVGIG (reference sequence). The CDR3 is made up of 12 amino acids. The V end was cut by 3 bases, the J end by 7 bases, with 9 bases between. The CDR3 sequence: CAWSPGSEKLFF. CDR3 sequence (DNA): TGTGCCTGGAGCCCGGGGAGTGAAAAACTGTTTTTT.

At least ten counts were recorded for this clonotype. The chain combines TRBV20-1 with TRBJ1-5, with D perhaps matching TRBD1 (5 bases). The CDR3 contains 13 residues. The V gene's germline CDR1 is DFQATT and CDR2 SNEGSKA (reference sequence). The CDR3: CSSGASRNQPQHF. CDR3 nucleotide sequence: TGCAGCTCTGGGGCTAGTCGCAATCAGCCCCAGCATTTT.

In its sample, this clonotype was seen many times. The rearrangement joins TRBV19 to TRBJ2-3; D not resolved. This CDR3 has 13 residues. V was cut by 5 bases and J by 5 bases, with 11 bases left in between. The V gene's germline CDR1 is LNHDA and CDR2 SQIVND (reference sequence). As DNA, the CDR3 is TGTGCCAGTAGTGAGCGATGGGGAGATACGCAGTATTTT. Its protein product is CASSERWGDTQYF.